The rows below give T cell receptor beta chains drawn from one sample of a study of cytomegalovirus exposure and HLA in healthy donors. Only in-frame clones appear in the TCRdb table, and some are missing; sequencing was by immunoSEQ multiplex PCR. The sample holds more than 95,000 clones, 79% seen once. The sequenced sample was PBMCs. These receptors all stem from a man aged 25 to 40 in good health and CMV-seropositive. Both conserved end residues are part of each CDR3. The order of the fields is D gene, CDR3 length, V gene, clone size, J gene, CDR3 protein, CDR3 DNA. D genes are given only for firm matches. Clone size, where shown, is once, few, many, or a class for clones that have expanded.

d_call: -
cdr3_length: 13
v_call: TRBV7-2
clone_size: -
j_call: TRBJ1-2
cdr3_aa: CASRGGGYYGYTF
cdr3_nt: TGTGCCAGCAGAGGGGGGGGCTACTATGGCTACACCTTC

d_call: TRBD2
cdr3_length: 14
v_call: TRBV6-5
clone_size: -
j_call: TRBJ2-7
cdr3_aa: CASSYSTGGYEQYF
cdr3_nt: TGTGCCAGCAGTTACTCCACGGGAGGGTACGAGCAGTACTTC

d_call: -
cdr3_length: 15
v_call: TRBV28
clone_size: -
j_call: TRBJ2-1
cdr3_aa: CASSLLAGQYNEQFF
cdr3_nt: TGTGCCAGCAGCCTATTAGCGGGACAGTACAATGAGCAGTTCTTC

d_call: -
cdr3_length: 13
v_call: TRBV28
clone_size: -
j_call: TRBJ1-1
cdr3_aa: CASTAGMNTEAFF
cdr3_nt: TGTGCCAGCACCGCAGGGATGAACACTGAAGCTTTCTTT

d_call: -
cdr3_length: 14
v_call: TRBV5-6
clone_size: -
j_call: TRBJ2-5
cdr3_aa: CASSLYIRQETQYF
cdr3_nt: TGTGCCAGCAGCTTGTATATTCGGCAAGAGACCCAGTACTTC

d_call: -
cdr3_length: 14
v_call: TRBV5-4
clone_size: -
j_call: TRBJ1-1
cdr3_aa: CASSSLIGNTEAFF
cdr3_nt: TGTGCCAGCAGCTCCTTAATCGGGAACACTGAAGCTTTCTTT

d_call: -
cdr3_length: 14
v_call: TRBV13
clone_size: -
j_call: TRBJ2-7
cdr3_aa: CASSPWAGNPEQYF
cdr3_nt: TGTGCCAGCAGCCCTTGGGCAGGGAACCCCGAGCAGTACTTC

d_call: TRBD1
cdr3_length: 12
v_call: TRBV6-6
clone_size: -
j_call: TRBJ1-5
cdr3_aa: CASSYLEGAKHF
cdr3_nt: TGTGCCAGCAGTTATTTAGAGGGGGCGAAGCATTTT

d_call: -
cdr3_length: 15
v_call: TRBV19
clone_size: -
j_call: TRBJ2-6
cdr3_aa: CASTAGSAGANVLTF
cdr3_nt: TGTGCCAGTACTGCAGGGTCCGCTGGGGCCAACGTCCTGACTTTC

d_call: -
cdr3_length: 15
v_call: TRBV11-1
clone_size: -
j_call: TRBJ2-7
cdr3_aa: CASQLIPKIAYEQYF
cdr3_nt: TGTGCCAGCCAGCTGATCCCGAAGATAGCGTACGAGCAGTACTTC

d_call: TRBD1
cdr3_length: 18
v_call: TRBV11-2
clone_size: -
j_call: TRBJ1-5
cdr3_aa: CASSSIPPPGTGHQPQHF
cdr3_nt: TGTGCCAGCAGTTCGATACCGCCACCTGGGACAGGGCATCAGCCCCAGCATTTT

d_call: TRBD1
cdr3_length: 15
v_call: TRBV28
clone_size: -
j_call: TRBJ2-7
cdr3_aa: CASSLGTGGAYEQYF
cdr3_nt: TGTGCCAGCAGTTTAGGGACAGGGGGTGCTTACGAGCAGTACTTC

d_call: TRBD2
cdr3_length: 15
v_call: TRBV7-9
clone_size: -
j_call: TRBJ2-7
cdr3_aa: CSSSLKLAGSYEQYF
cdr3_nt: TGTTCCAGCAGCTTAAAACTAGCGGGTTCCTACGAGCAGTACTTC

d_call: -
cdr3_length: 14
v_call: TRBV6-1
clone_size: -
j_call: TRBJ1-5
cdr3_aa: CASNDGGSNQPQHF
cdr3_nt: TGTGCCAGCAACGACGGAGGCAGCAATCAGCCCCAGCATTTT

d_call: -
cdr3_length: 11
v_call: TRBV20-1
clone_size: -
j_call: TRBJ2-1
cdr3_aa: CSASLAGAAFF
cdr3_nt: TGCAGTGCGTCCCTGGCGGGGGCTGCGTTCTTC

d_call: TRBD2
cdr3_length: 11
v_call: TRBV9
clone_size: -
j_call: TRBJ2-5
cdr3_aa: CASSGGGTQYF
cdr3_nt: TGTGCCAGCAGCGGGGGGGGGACCCAGTACTTC

d_call: -
cdr3_length: 15
v_call: TRBV2
clone_size: once
j_call: TRBJ2-1
cdr3_aa: CASSLGPGGYNEQFF
cdr3_nt: TGTGCCAGCAGCCTCGGACCCGGGGGCTACAATGAGCAGTTCTTC

d_call: TRBD2
cdr3_length: 15
v_call: TRBV5-6
clone_size: -
j_call: TRBJ2-5
cdr3_aa: CASSPEGSGGETQYF
cdr3_nt: TGTGCCAGCAGCCCCGAAGGAAGCGGGGGAGAGACCCAGTACTTC

d_call: -
cdr3_length: 18
v_call: TRBV7-8
clone_size: -
j_call: TRBJ2-6
cdr3_aa: CASSLSRPSFSGANVLTF
cdr3_nt: TGTGCCAGCAGCCTCAGCAGGCCCTCCTTCTCTGGGGCCAACGTCCTGACTTTC

d_call: TRBD1
cdr3_length: 16
v_call: TRBV5-6
clone_size: -
j_call: TRBJ1-2
cdr3_aa: CASSSGTGREYYGYTF
cdr3_nt: TGTGCCAGCAGCAGTGGGACAGGGAGGGAGTACTATGGCTACACCTTC

d_call: TRBD1
cdr3_length: 14
v_call: TRBV30
clone_size: -
j_call: TRBJ2-2
cdr3_aa: CAWSTHRGPGELFF
cdr3_nt: TGTGCCTGGAGTACCCACAGGGGACCCGGGGAGCTGTTTTTT

d_call: -
cdr3_length: 16
v_call: TRBV5-4
clone_size: -
j_call: TRBJ1-2
cdr3_aa: CASSLARFTDYGGYTF
cdr3_nt: TGTGCCAGCAGCTTGGCACGCTTCACCGACTATGGTGGCTACACCTTC

d_call: -
cdr3_length: 15
v_call: TRBV5-4
clone_size: -
j_call: TRBJ2-5
cdr3_aa: CASRSGLQGLETQYF
cdr3_nt: TGTGCCAGCAGATCCGGGCTCCAGGGGTTGGAGACCCAGTACTTC

d_call: -
cdr3_length: 13
v_call: TRBV10-3
clone_size: -
j_call: TRBJ2-7
cdr3_aa: CAIRDSPEYEQYF
cdr3_nt: TGTGCCATCAGGGACTCCCCGGAGTACGAGCAGTACTTC

d_call: TRBD2
cdr3_length: 15
v_call: TRBV4-1
clone_size: -
j_call: TRBJ2-1
cdr3_aa: CASRGVRGSRNEQFF
cdr3_nt: TGCGCCAGCAGGGGGGTGCGCGGGAGTCGCAATGAGCAGTTCTTC

d_call: -
cdr3_length: 13
v_call: TRBV28
clone_size: -
j_call: TRBJ1-2
cdr3_aa: CAMQNPANYGYTF
cdr3_nt: TGTGCCATGCAGAACCCAGCTAACTATGGCTACACCTTC

d_call: TRBD2
cdr3_length: 14
v_call: TRBV11-3
clone_size: -
j_call: TRBJ2-5
cdr3_aa: CASSTRTRRETQYF
cdr3_nt: TGTGCCAGCAGCACCCGGACTAGGCGAGAGACCCAGTACTTC

d_call: -
cdr3_length: 16
v_call: TRBV2
clone_size: -
j_call: TRBJ1-4
cdr3_aa: CASSARGGESNEKLFF
cdr3_nt: TGTGCCAGCAGTGCGCGAGGGGGAGAGAGTAATGAAAAACTGTTTTTT

d_call: TRBD1
cdr3_length: 15
v_call: TRBV19
clone_size: -
j_call: TRBJ2-5
cdr3_aa: CASKAGQGYRETQYF
cdr3_nt: TGTGCCAGTAAGGCCGGACAGGGGTACCGAGAGACCCAGTACTTC

d_call: TRBD1
cdr3_length: 18
v_call: TRBV7-9
clone_size: -
j_call: TRBJ2-5
cdr3_aa: CASSLGDRGRRELETQYF
cdr3_nt: TGTGCCAGCAGCTTAGGGGACAGGGGGCGAAGGGAATTAGAGACCCAGTACTTC

d_call: -
cdr3_length: 12
v_call: TRBV28
clone_size: -
j_call: TRBJ2-5
cdr3_aa: CASRSGGETQYF
cdr3_nt: TGTGCCAGCAGAAGCGGTGGAGAGACCCAGTACTTC

d_call: TRBD2
cdr3_length: 14
v_call: TRBV5-4
clone_size: -
j_call: TRBJ2-7
cdr3_aa: CASSAALAGNEQYF
cdr3_nt: TGTGCCAGCAGCGCGGCGCTAGCGGGGAACGAGCAGTACTTC

d_call: TRBD1
cdr3_length: 16
v_call: TRBV9
clone_size: few
j_call: TRBJ1-2
cdr3_aa: CASSTVAGGSSYGYTF
cdr3_nt: TGTGCCAGCAGCACAGTCGCAGGGGGCTCATCCTATGGCTACACCTTC

d_call: TRBD1
cdr3_length: 15
v_call: TRBV4-3
clone_size: -
j_call: TRBJ1-2
cdr3_aa: CASSHHGQGGYGYTF
cdr3_nt: TGCGCCAGCAGCCATCACGGACAGGGAGGCTATGGCTACACCTTC

d_call: -
cdr3_length: 13
v_call: TRBV7-2
clone_size: -
j_call: TRBJ1-2
cdr3_aa: CASSLDGNYGYTF
cdr3_nt: TGTGCCAGCAGCTTAGACGGGAACTATGGCTACACCTTC

d_call: TRBD2
cdr3_length: 16
v_call: TRBV30
clone_size: -
j_call: TRBJ2-7
cdr3_aa: CAWSGAGTRKSYEQYF
cdr3_nt: TGTGCCTGGAGTGGGGCCGGGACTAGAAAGTCCTACGAGCAGTACTTC

d_call: -
cdr3_length: 15
v_call: TRBV7-9
clone_size: -
j_call: TRBJ2-3
cdr3_aa: CASSARMTGTDTQYF
cdr3_nt: TGTGCCAGCAGCGCCCGGATGACAGGAACAGATACGCAGTATTTT

d_call: TRBD1
cdr3_length: 16
v_call: TRBV9
clone_size: few
j_call: TRBJ1-2
cdr3_aa: CASSVGGTGLNYGYTF
cdr3_nt: TGTGCCAGCAGCGTAGGAGGGACAGGGCTAAACTATGGCTACACCTTC

d_call: -
cdr3_length: 11
v_call: TRBV7-9
clone_size: -
j_call: TRBJ1-2
cdr3_aa: CSSSLEDGYTF
cdr3_nt: TGTTCCAGCAGCTTGGAGGATGGCTACACCTTC

d_call: TRBD1
cdr3_length: 14
v_call: TRBV5-1
clone_size: -
j_call: TRBJ2-1
cdr3_aa: CASSLVQGANEQFF
cdr3_nt: TGCGCCAGCAGCTTGGTCCAGGGGGCGAATGAGCAGTTCTTC

d_call: TRBD2
cdr3_length: 16
v_call: TRBV5-6
clone_size: -
j_call: TRBJ2-1
cdr3_aa: CASSHGTSGSRNEQFF
cdr3_nt: TGTGCCAGCAGCCACGGGACTAGCGGGAGCCGCAATGAGCAGTTCTTC

d_call: TRBD1
cdr3_length: 14
v_call: TRBV6-1
clone_size: -
j_call: TRBJ2-1
cdr3_aa: CATLTGQGKNEQFF
cdr3_nt: TGTGCCACCTTAACTGGACAGGGGAAGAATGAGCAGTTCTTC

d_call: -
cdr3_length: 14
v_call: TRBV9
clone_size: -
j_call: TRBJ2-2
cdr3_aa: CASSRTGVDGELFF
cdr3_nt: TGTGCCAGCAGCCGGACGGGAGTGGACGGGGAGCTGTTTTTT

d_call: -
cdr3_length: 14
v_call: TRBV5-1
clone_size: -
j_call: TRBJ2-7
cdr3_aa: CASSHPGRGYEQYF
cdr3_nt: TGCGCCAGCAGCCACCCTGGTCGCGGCTACGAGCAGTACTTC

d_call: -
cdr3_length: 11
v_call: TRBV30
clone_size: -
j_call: TRBJ2-1
cdr3_aa: CAWSARNEQFF
cdr3_nt: TGTGCCTGGAGTGCTAGAAATGAGCAGTTCTTC

d_call: -
cdr3_length: 12
v_call: TRBV5-1
clone_size: -
j_call: TRBJ2-7
cdr3_aa: CASSSDSREQYF
cdr3_nt: TGCGCCAGCAGCTCCGACAGCCGCGAGCAGTACTTC

d_call: -
cdr3_length: 14
v_call: TRBV7-8
clone_size: -
j_call: TRBJ1-1
cdr3_aa: CASSPVTLNTEAFF
cdr3_nt: TGTGCCAGCAGCCCGGTAACTTTGAACACTGAAGCTTTCTTT

d_call: TRBD1
cdr3_length: 15
v_call: TRBV5-1
clone_size: few
j_call: TRBJ1-2
cdr3_aa: CASKFLDRGLYGYTF
cdr3_nt: TGCGCCAGCAAATTCTTGGACAGGGGGCTCTATGGCTACACCTTC

d_call: TRBD1
cdr3_length: 15
v_call: TRBV4-2
clone_size: -
j_call: TRBJ1-4
cdr3_aa: CASSQGEGAIEKLFF
cdr3_nt: TGTGCCAGCAGCCAAGGTGAGGGGGCGATTGAAAAACTGTTTTTT